The sequence of this T cell receptor (beta chain) was determined in a study of blood T cell repertoires in COVID-19 (dated by TCRdb to 2019 to 2021). For context, the study as a whole: The collaborator samples originated in the United States, Italy and Spain and spanned the acute and convalescent phases of COVID-19. Subjects who had been exposed to COVID-19, were actively infected with it, or had recovered from it provided the deeply sampled blood TCRbeta repertoires that made up the dataset. Where HLA class I and class II types were available, the types were taken from metadata supplied by the sample provider, not from assay-based typing. The samples were drawn from the first 160 participants of the ongoing ImmuneRACE study and from under 1,500 subjects provided by 6 global collaborators. A de-identified subject ID, COVID-19 status, age in years and sex were almost always included in the sample metadata. The material from the prospective study consisted of cDNA or gDNA derived from T cells, B-cell-depleted T cells, or PBMCs. The repertoires were made available in a free public database intended to serve as a resource for research on the immune response to SARS-CoV-2.

At one collaborating source in Seattle, patients were enrolled during active infection and were followed longitudinally through the course of disease. The collaborating institutions used their own protocols to collect whole blood in K2EDTA tubes. For TCRbeta analysis, collaborators shipped samples in one of three forms: frozen whole blood, isolated PBMCs, or DNA extracted from either of those sample types. Study-level results and caveats: The quantity of clinical and demographic metadata differed by source and by participant and was supplied without curation.

The germline V gene specifies SGHRS as CDR1 and YFSETQ as CDR2. The CDR3, cysteine through phenylalanine, is 15 amino acids long. The entry retains the CDR3 DNA only, 45 bases that are in frame from base 1. From V the trimming removes 0 bases and from J it removes 5 bases, while the gene matches leave 3 bases of the junction unaccounted for. The immunoSEQ Assay, a bias-controlled multiplex PCR, was used to amplify TCRbeta CDR3 regions from genomic DNA. In the authors' own workflow: Within the assay, amplification of reference gene primers was used to estimate how many nucleated cells each sample contained. To quantify the absolute abundance of each unique TCRbeta CDR3 rearrangement, sequence reads were collapsed and filtered. Productive Simpson clonality was computed per sample as the square root of Simpson's diversity index over productive rearrangements. Entries here come from immuneACCESS through TCRdb and include only in-frame sequences with V and J called. Some clones fail to appear in such tables; in the studies checked, an unresolved V gene covers under half of the shortfall, and the cause of the remainder is unknown. V and J calls and clone size are copied from that table; D and trimming were computed from the DNA. The sample includes 300,000 to 400,000 clones, with roughly 90% observed a single time. The ten largest clones take up about 3% of the sample.

Details on this clone: Its cognate antigen has yet to be identified. It has no much larger one-base neighbor in the sample; base qualities were not kept.

Recombination linked TRBV5-1 to TRBJ2-7; 12 middle bases align to TRBD1. The source of this sequence is a woman aged 30 to 39 with COVID-19, enrolled during active disease. Sequencing input: peripheral blood. The CDR3 reads as follows: CASSLGGQGADEQYF. The DNA reads TGCGCCAGCAGCTTGGGGGGACAGGGGGCCGACGAGCAGTACTTC.